Listed below are T cell receptor beta chains from one sample, sequenced in a study of breast tumors, draining lymph nodes, adjacent tissues. TCRdb re-called the multiplex PCR reads through MiXCR, storing one row per CDR3 protein. The data show roughly 100,000 distinct CDR3 sequences, around 30% seen once. Material for sequencing was axillary lymph node tissue. Receptors originate from a female donor with breast cancer. Some clones in this sample may be carry-over from other donors' samples. The CDR3 runs from the conserved cysteine through the conserved F or W. Fields, in order: D gene, J gene, V gene, clone size, CDR3 DNA, CDR3 protein. D genes are given only for firm matches. Size is stated for part of the rows, as once, few or many counts, or as a class when the clone is expanded.

d_call: -
j_call: TRBJ1-3
v_call: TRBV9
clone_size: -
cdr3_nt: TGTGCCAGCAGCGTAGAAGCGGGAGACACCATACATTTT
cdr3_aa: CASSVEAGDTIHF

d_call: TRBD1
j_call: TRBJ2-2
v_call: TRBV7-7
clone_size: many
cdr3_nt: TGTGCTAGCAGCTTAGGCCCCTACAGGGGAAGGACCGGGGAGCTGTTTTTT
cdr3_aa: CASSLGPYRGRTGELFF

d_call: -
j_call: TRBJ1-2
v_call: TRBV5-5
clone_size: many
cdr3_nt: TGTGCCAGCAGTTATGAGACAGGTTTGAGGACCTTC
cdr3_aa: CASSYETGLRTF

d_call: -
j_call: TRBJ1-5
v_call: TRBV6-1
clone_size: many
cdr3_nt: TGTGCCAGCAGTGAAGCCGTCTATAGCAATCAGCCCCAGCATTTT
cdr3_aa: CASSEAVYSNQPQHF

d_call: -
j_call: TRBJ1-3
v_call: TRBV30
clone_size: many
cdr3_nt: TGTGCCTGGAGTGTACTATCAACAGCCCAAGGAAACACCATATATTTT
cdr3_aa: CAWSVLSTAQGNTIYF

d_call: -
j_call: TRBJ2-3
v_call: TRBV20-1
clone_size: many
cdr3_nt: TGCAGTGCTTCCCACACCGCTAGCACAGATACGCAGTATTTT
cdr3_aa: CSASHTASTDTQYF

d_call: -
j_call: TRBJ2-3
v_call: TRBV11-1
clone_size: many
cdr3_nt: TGTGCCAGCAGCTTAAAGAGAGTGGATACGCAGTATTTT
cdr3_aa: CASSLKRVDTQYF

d_call: -
j_call: TRBJ1-3
v_call: TRBV7-2
clone_size: many
cdr3_nt: TGTGCCAGCAGCTCTAGAGGGGACTCTGGAAACACCATATATTTT
cdr3_aa: CASSSRGDSGNTIYF

d_call: TRBD1
j_call: TRBJ1-6
v_call: TRBV28
clone_size: many
cdr3_nt: TGTGCCAGCAGTTTATGGGGGGACAGCTACTATAATTCACCCCTCCACTTT
cdr3_aa: CASSLWGDSYYNSPLHF

d_call: TRBD1
j_call: TRBJ1-5
v_call: TRBV15
clone_size: medium-sized
cdr3_nt: TGTGCCACCAGCAGAGATTCGGGGGACAGTATGCATTTT
cdr3_aa: CATSRDSGDSMHF

d_call: -
j_call: TRBJ1-2
v_call: TRBV7-3
clone_size: many
cdr3_nt: TGTGCCAGCAGCTTACATGCAACGGGGGTTTCGGGCTACCCCTTC
cdr3_aa: CASSLHATGVSGYPF

d_call: -
j_call: TRBJ1-5
v_call: TRBV2
clone_size: -
cdr3_nt: TGTGCCAGCAGAACCGGGACCAATCAGCCCCAGCATTTT
cdr3_aa: CASRTGTNQPQHF

d_call: TRBD1
j_call: TRBJ1-2
v_call: TRBV13
clone_size: -
cdr3_nt: TGTGCCAGCAGCGGACAGGATAAGTATGGCTACACCTTC
cdr3_aa: CASSGQDKYGYTF

d_call: -
j_call: TRBJ2-7
v_call: TRBV2
clone_size: many
cdr3_nt: TGTGCCAGCAGTGTAAGCTCCTACGAGCAGTACTTC
cdr3_aa: CASSVSSYEQYF

d_call: -
j_call: TRBJ2-5
v_call: TRBV9
clone_size: -
cdr3_nt: -
cdr3_aa: CASSFYICSALKRETQYF

d_call: -
j_call: TRBJ2-7
v_call: TRBV7-7
clone_size: many
cdr3_nt: TGTGCTAGCAGCCCACTCGACAAGACCTACGAGCAGTACTTC
cdr3_aa: CASSPLDKTYEQYF

d_call: -
j_call: TRBJ2-1
v_call: TRBV7-6
clone_size: many
cdr3_nt: TGTGCCAGCACCCAGGGTGGGAAAAGCTCCTACAATGAGCAGTTCTTC
cdr3_aa: CASTQGGKSSYNEQFF

d_call: TRBD2
j_call: TRBJ2-1
v_call: TRBV20-1
clone_size: many
cdr3_nt: TGCAGTGCTAGAGCTACTAGCGGGAATGAGCAGTTCTTC
cdr3_aa: CSARATSGNEQFF

d_call: -
j_call: TRBJ2-7
v_call: TRBV9
clone_size: -
cdr3_nt: TGTGCCAGCCAAGATTTGACGGCGTCCTCCTACGAGCAGTACTTC
cdr3_aa: CASQDLTASSYEQYF

d_call: TRBD2
j_call: TRBJ2-5
v_call: TRBV2
clone_size: many
cdr3_nt: TGTGCCAGCAGTGGGACTAGCTGGTTGCAGACCCAGTACTTC
cdr3_aa: CASSGTSWLQTQYF

d_call: TRBD1
j_call: TRBJ1-2
v_call: TRBV15
clone_size: -
cdr3_nt: TGTGCCACCAGCGCCACGGAGGGAGACAGGGGCTATGGCTACACCTTC
cdr3_aa: CATSATEGDRGYGYTF

d_call: -
j_call: TRBJ2-7
v_call: TRBV20-1
clone_size: -
cdr3_nt: TGCAGTGCTAGCTCACGGGGGACCTCCTCCGAGCAGTACTTC
cdr3_aa: CSASSRGTSSEQYF

d_call: -
j_call: TRBJ2-1
v_call: TRBV18
clone_size: many
cdr3_nt: TGTGCCAGCTCAACCGACAGAAATGAGCAGTTCTTC
cdr3_aa: CASSTDRNEQFF